The present entry profiles one T cell receptor (beta chain) with its context. These data come from a study of shared clonotypes between healthy human individuals. Turning to the study itself: A donor's plate count was three for CD4 naive and three for CD4 memory; CD8 naive had two and CD8 memory one.

Each donor was a Caucasian adult residing in Nashville, Tennessee. The authors ran the assay at deep level. Methods used by the authors: Quality scores were absent from the junction-only immunoSEQ sequences, so filtering differed. The method was immunoSEQ multiplex PCR; TCRdb's version includes in-frame clones alone and lacks a portion of them. That table is the source of V, J and clone size, and D and trimming were worked out from the DNA. The sample lists over 1.5 million clones; around 98% were seen once. Germline CDR1 SGHTA, CDR2 FQGNSA. This CDR3 is 15 amino acids long. Trimming took 0 bases from V and 11 from J, leaving 17 bases between them.

The chain is built from TRBV7-2 and TRBJ2-1; weak D call: TRBD2 (5 bases). The sample consisted of naive CD4+ T cells sorted from blood. Subset given: CD45RA+ positively selected. This receptor was obtained from a man aged 30-40 years in good health. CDR3 bases: TGTGCCAGCAGCTTAGCTCGTATCAGTGCGACTAAGCAGTTCTTC. It is translated as CASSLARISATKQFF. Supplemented by reference TRBV7-2 and TRBJ2-1, the full variable domain reads GAGVSQSPSNKVTEKGKDVELRCDPISGHTALYWYRQSLGQGLEFLIYFQGNSAPDKSGLPSDRFSAERTGGSVSTLTIQRTQQEDSAVYLCASSLARISATKQFFGPGTRLTVL.